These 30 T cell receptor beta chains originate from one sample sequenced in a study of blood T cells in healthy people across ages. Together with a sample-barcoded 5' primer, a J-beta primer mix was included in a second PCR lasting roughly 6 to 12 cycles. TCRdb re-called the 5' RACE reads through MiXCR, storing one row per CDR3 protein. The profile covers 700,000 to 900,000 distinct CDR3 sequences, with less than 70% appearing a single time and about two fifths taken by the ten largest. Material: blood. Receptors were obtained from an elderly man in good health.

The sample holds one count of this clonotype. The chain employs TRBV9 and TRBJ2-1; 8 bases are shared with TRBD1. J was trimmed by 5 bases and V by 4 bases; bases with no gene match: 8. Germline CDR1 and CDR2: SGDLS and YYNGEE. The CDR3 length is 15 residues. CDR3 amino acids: CASSFRQGPNNEQFF. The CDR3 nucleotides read TGTGCCAGCAGCTTCCGACAGGGGCCCAACAATGAGCAGTTCTTC. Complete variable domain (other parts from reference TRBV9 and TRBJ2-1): DSGVTQTPKHLITATGQRVTLRCSPRSGDLSVYWYQQSLDQGLQFLIQYYNGEERAKGNILERFSAQQFPDLHSELNLSSLELGDSALYFCASSFRQGPNNEQFFGPGTRLTVL.

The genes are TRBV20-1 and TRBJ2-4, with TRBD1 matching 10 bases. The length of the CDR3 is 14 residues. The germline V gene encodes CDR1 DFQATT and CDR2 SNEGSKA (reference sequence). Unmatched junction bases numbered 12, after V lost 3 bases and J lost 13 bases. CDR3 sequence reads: CSASPGTGEKEQYF. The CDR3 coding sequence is TGCAGTGCTAGCCCGGGGACAGGGGAAAAGGAGCAGTACTTC.

The CDR3 coding sequence is TGTGCCAGCAGTTACAGGCAGGGGGCAAACTATGGCTACACCTTC. Encoded protein: CASSYRQGANYGYTF. This chain uses TRBV6-5 with TRBJ1-2, with 8 bases matching TRBD1. CDR3 length equals 15 residues. The V and J ends lost 2 bases and 2 bases, in that order; junction bases with no gene match: 4. Germline CDR1 reads MNHEY; CDR2 reads SVGAGI.

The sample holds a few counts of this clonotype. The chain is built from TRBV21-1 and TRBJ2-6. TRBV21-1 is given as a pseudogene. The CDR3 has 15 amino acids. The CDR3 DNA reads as TGTGCCAGCAGCAATCGGATCTCTGGGGCCAACGTCCTGACTTTC. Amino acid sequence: CASSNRISGANVLTF.

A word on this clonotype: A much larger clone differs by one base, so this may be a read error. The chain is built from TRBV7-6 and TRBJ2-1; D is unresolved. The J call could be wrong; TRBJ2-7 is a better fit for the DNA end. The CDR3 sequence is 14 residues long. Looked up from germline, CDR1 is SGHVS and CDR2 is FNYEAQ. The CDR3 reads CASSSANNYNEQYF. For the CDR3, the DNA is TGTGCCAGCAGCTCCGCCAATAACTACAATGAGCAGTACTTC.

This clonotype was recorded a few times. The CDR3 sequence: CASRQGPVYGYTF. Here the CDR3 DNA reads TGTGCCAGCAGACAGGGGCCTGTTTATGGCTACACCTTC. This chain connects TRBV28 to TRBJ1-2, with TRBD1 matching over 7 bases. V was pared by 6 bases and J by 5 bases, with 6 bases of the junction left unmatched. Germline lookup yields CDR1 MDHEN and CDR2 SYDVKM. The CDR3 contains 13 residues.

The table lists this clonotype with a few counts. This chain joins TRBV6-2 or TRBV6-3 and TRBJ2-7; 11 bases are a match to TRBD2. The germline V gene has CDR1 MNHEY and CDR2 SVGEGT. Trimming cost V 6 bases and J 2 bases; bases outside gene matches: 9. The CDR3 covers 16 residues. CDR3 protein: CASRIGLAGWTYEQYF. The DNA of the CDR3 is TGTGCCAGCAGAATAGGACTAGCGGGTTGGACCTACGAGCAGTACTTC.

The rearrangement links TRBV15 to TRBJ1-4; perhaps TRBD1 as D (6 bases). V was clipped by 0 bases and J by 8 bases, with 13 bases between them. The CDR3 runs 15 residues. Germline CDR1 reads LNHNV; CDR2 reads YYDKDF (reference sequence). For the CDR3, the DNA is TGTGCCACCAGCAGAGATCGAGGGGGAAGCGAAAAACTGTTTTTT. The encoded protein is CATSRDRGGSEKLFF.

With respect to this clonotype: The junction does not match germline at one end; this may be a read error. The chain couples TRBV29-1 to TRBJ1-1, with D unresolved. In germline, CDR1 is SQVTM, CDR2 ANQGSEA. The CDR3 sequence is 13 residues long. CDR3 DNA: TGCAGCGCGACTCCGGACGGGAACATTGAAGCTTTCTTT. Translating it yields CSATPDGNIEAFF.

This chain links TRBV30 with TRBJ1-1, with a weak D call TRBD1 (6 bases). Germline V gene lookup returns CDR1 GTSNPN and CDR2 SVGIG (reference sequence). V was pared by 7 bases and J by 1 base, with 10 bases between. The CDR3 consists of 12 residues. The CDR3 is CALRGGNTEAFF. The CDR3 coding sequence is TGTGCCTTGAGGGGGGGGAACACTGAAGCTTTCTTT.

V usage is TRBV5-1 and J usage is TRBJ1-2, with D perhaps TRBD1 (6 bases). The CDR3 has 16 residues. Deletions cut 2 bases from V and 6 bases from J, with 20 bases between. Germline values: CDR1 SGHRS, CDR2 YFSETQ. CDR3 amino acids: CASSLTTSQGLHGYTF. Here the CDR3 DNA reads TGCGCCAGCAGCTTAACAACCTCACAGGGACTTCATGGCTACACCTTC.

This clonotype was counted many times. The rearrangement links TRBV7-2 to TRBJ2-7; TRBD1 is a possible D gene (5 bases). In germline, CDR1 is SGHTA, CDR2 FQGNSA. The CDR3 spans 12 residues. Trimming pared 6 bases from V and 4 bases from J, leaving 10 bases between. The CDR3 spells CASSLKGYEQYF. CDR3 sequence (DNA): TGTGCCAGCAGTTTGAAGGGGTACGAGCAGTACTTC.

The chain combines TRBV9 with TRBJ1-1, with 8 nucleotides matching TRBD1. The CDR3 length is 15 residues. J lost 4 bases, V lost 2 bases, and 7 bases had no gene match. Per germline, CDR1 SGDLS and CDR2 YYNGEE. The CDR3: CASSVAGGAGTEAFF. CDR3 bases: TGTGCCAGCAGCGTTGCAGGGGGCGCGGGCACTGAAGCTTTCTTT.

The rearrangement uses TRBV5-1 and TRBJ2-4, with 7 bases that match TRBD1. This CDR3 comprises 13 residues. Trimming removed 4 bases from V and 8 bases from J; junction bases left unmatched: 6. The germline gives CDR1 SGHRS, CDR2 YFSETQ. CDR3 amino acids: CASSPMGQYIQYF. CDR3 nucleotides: TGCGCCAGCAGCCCCATGGGACAGTACATTCAGTACTTC. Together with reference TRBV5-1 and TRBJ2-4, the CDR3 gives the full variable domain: KAGVTQTPRYLIKTRGQQVTLSCSPISGHRSVSWYQQTPGQGLQFLFEYFSETQRNKGNFPGRFSGRQFSNSRSEMNVSTLELGDSALYLCASSPMGQYIQYFGAGTRLSVL.

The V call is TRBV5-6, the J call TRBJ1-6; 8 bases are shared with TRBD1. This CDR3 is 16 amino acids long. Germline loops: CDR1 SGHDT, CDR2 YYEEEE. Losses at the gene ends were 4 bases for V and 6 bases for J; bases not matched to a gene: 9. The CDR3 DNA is TGTGCCAGCAGCGGCGGGACAGGAGATCGTAATTCACCCCTCCACTTT. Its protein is CASSGGTGDRNSPLHF.

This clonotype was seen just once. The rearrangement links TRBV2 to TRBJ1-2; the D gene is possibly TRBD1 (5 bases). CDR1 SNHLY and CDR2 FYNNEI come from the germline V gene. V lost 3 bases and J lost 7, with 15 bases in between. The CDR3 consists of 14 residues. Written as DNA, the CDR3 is TGTGCCAGCAGTGACGGGGGGAAAGGCTCTGGCTACACCTTC. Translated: CASSDGGKGSGYTF.

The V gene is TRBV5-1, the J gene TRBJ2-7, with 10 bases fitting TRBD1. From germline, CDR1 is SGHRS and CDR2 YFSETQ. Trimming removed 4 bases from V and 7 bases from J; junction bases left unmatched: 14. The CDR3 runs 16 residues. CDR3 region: CASSPSGTGAYNEQYF. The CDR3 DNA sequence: TGCGCCAGCAGCCCCTCGGGGACAGGGGCCTACAATGAGCAGTACTTC.

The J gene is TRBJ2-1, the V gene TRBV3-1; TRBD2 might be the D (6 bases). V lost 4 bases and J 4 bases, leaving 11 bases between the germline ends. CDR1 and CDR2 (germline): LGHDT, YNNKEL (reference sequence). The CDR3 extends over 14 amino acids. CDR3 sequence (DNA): TGTGCCAGCAGCCCAGGTGCGGGGTACAATGAGCAGTTCTTC. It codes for CASSPGAGYNEQFF.

The CDR3 nucleotides read TGTGCCAGCAGCTTCGCAGGGGGATTCCAGGAGCAGTTCTTC. It codes for CASSFAGGFQEQFF. The J gene is TRBJ2-1, the V gene TRBV7-9; 7 bases map to TRBD1. The V and J ends lost 3 bases and 10 bases, in that order; junction bases with no gene match: 9. This CDR3 contains 14 residues. CDR1 is SEHNR and CDR2 is FQNEAQ in the germline V gene (reference sequence).

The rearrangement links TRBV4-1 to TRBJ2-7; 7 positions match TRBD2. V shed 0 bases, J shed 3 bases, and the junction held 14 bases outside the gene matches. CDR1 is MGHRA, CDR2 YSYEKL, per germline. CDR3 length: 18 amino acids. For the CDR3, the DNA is TGCGCCAGCAGCCAAGATCTTGGTATATCGGGAGGATTCTACGAGCAGTACTTC. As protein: CASSQDLGISGGFYEQYF.

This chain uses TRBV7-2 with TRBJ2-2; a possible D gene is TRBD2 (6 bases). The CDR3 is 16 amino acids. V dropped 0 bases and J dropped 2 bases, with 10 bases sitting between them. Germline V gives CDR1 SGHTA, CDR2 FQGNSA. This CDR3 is CASSLAGGPNTGELFF. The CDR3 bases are TGTGCCAGCAGCTTAGCGGGAGGCCCCAACACCGGGGAGCTGTTTTTT.

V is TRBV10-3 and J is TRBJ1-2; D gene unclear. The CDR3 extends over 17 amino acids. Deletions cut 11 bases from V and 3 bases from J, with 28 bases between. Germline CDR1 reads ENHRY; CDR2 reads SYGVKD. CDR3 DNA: TGTGCCTCGACCCGCGGGTTTGAAAGGCCTGGGGACTATGGCTACACCTTC. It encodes CASTRGFERPGDYGYTF.

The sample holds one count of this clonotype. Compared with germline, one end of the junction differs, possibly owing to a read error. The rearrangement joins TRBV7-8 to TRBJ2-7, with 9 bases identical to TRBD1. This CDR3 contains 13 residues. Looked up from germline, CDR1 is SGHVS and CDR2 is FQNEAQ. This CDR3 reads CAGSLGQGYEQYF. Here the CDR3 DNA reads TGTGCCGGCAGCTTGGGACAGGGCTACGAGCAGTACTTC.

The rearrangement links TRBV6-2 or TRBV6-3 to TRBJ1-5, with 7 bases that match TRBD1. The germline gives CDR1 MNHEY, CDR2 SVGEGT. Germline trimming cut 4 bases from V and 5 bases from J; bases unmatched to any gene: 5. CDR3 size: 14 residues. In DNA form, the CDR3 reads TGTGCCAGCAGTTCGGACAGGACATATCAGCCCCAGCATTTT. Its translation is CASSSDRTYQPQHF.

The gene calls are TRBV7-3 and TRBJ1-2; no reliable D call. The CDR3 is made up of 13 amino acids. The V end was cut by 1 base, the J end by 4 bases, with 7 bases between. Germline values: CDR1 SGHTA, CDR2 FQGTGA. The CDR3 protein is CASSLSEGYGYTF. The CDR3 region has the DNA TGTGCCAGCAGCTTAAGCGAGGGCTATGGCTACACCTTC.

CDR3 loop: CSVDGLQPPWGTQYF. The CDR3 nucleotides read TGCAGCGTTGATGGGTTACAGCCTCCCTGGGGGACCCAGTACTTC. This chain links TRBV29-1 with TRBJ2-5; D uncertain. CDR1 SQVTM and CDR2 ANQGSEA come from the germline V gene. The CDR3 covers 15 residues. Trimming stripped 3 bases from V and 7 bases from J, with 21 bases between. Supplemented by reference TRBV29-1 and TRBJ2-5, the full variable domain reads SAVISQKPSRDICQRGTSLTIQCQVDSQVTMMFWYRQQPGQSLTLIATANQGSEATYESGFVIDKFPISRPNLTFSTLTVSNMSPEDSSIYLCSVDGLQPPWGTQYFGPGTRLLVL.

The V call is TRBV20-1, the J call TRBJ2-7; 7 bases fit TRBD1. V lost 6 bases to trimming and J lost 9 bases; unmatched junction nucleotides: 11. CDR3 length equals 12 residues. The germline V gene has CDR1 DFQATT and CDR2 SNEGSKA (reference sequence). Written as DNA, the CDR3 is TGCAGTGCCAAAAACAGGGGAGAGGGGCAGTACTTC. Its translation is CSAKNRGEGQYF.

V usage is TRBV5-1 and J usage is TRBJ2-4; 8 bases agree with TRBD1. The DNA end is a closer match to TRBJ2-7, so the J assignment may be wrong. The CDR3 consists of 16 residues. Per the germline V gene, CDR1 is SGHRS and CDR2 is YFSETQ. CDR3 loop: CASSSLATGGSYEQYF. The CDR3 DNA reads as TGCGCCAGCAGCTCCTTGGCAACAGGGGGATCCTACGAGCAGTACTTC.

The DNA for the CDR3 is TGTGCCAGCAGTCCTGACAGGAGGATCTACGAGCAGTTCTTC. Translation gives CASSPDRRIYEQFF. The V gene is TRBV6-5, the J gene TRBJ2-1; a weak D match, TRBD1 (6 bases). Germline-derived CDR1 and CDR2 are MNHEY and SVGAGI. Trimming removed 5 bases from V and 10 bases from J, with 18 bases in between. The CDR3 runs 14 residues.

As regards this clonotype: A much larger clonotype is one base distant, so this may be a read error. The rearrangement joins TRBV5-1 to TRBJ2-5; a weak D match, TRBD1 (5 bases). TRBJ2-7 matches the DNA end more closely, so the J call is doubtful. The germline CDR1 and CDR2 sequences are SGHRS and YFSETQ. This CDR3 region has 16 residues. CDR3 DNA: TGCACCAGCAGCGACGAAGGCCAGGGTGGTGGATACGAGCAGTACTTC. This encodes CTSSDEGQGGGYEQYF.